This T cell receptor beta chain was identified in a study of control samples from healthy donors and cancer patients. The junction had 11 bases not matched to a gene; V was cut back by 4 bases and J by 7 bases. Germline V lookup: CDR1 LGHNA, CDR2 YNFKEQ. This CDR3 region has 17 residues. Profiled with immunoSEQ multiplex PCR; TCRdb holds only in-frame clones, not every one. This sample has roughly 160,000 clones, with around 88% found just once. The TCR was taken from a woman in her 30s in good health. The J gene is TRBJ1-3, the V gene TRBV4-2; TRBD1 matches at 12 bases. Sequences were obtained from blood. The CDR3 region is CASSRTQPGQGANTIYF. CDR3 nucleotides: TGTGCCAGCAGCCGGACGCAACCGGGACAGGGGGCCAACACCATATATTTT.